This T cell receptor beta chain derives from a study of OX40 agonist ivuxolimab in advanced cancers. Regarding the research as a whole: Ivuxolimab was an agonistic, fully human IgG2 monoclonal antibody directed against OX40 (CD134), a costimulatory receptor. Intravenous ivuxolimab was administered to patients every 2 weeks at six dose levels: 0.01, 0.1, 0.3, 1.5, 3 and 10 mg/kg. Of the roughly 54 patients in dose escalation, around 20 had hepatocellular carcinoma, roughly 15 had melanoma, 9 had renal cell carcinoma and 9 had head and neck cancer. In the dose-escalation cohort, around four fifths of patients were male, and the mean age was roughly 60 years, with a range of roughly 20 to 85. Prior anti-PD-1, anti-PD-L1 or anti-CTLA-4 therapy was permitted, and checkpoint inhibitors had been received by under 50% of dose-escalation patients. Partial responses were achieved by three dose-escalation patients, of whom one had hepatocellular carcinoma and two had cutaneous melanoma. The purpose of peripheral TCRbeta sequencing was to test whether ivuxolimab changed TCR sequence diversity and led to clonal T-cell expansion. The paper covers the monotherapy dose-escalation part of the phase I ivuxolimab trial, which included N of about 56 patients. Overall study outcomes, separate from this receptor: At doses of 0.1 to 3.0 mg/kg, clonal expansion of both CD4+ and CD8+ T cells in blood was seen between baseline and week 6. Low levels of normalized T-cell clonal expansion were also shown by some nonresponding patients. Antigen specificity was not determined for the clonally expanded peripheral T cells. After ivuxolimab, CD8+ T cells had more expanded clones than CD4+ T cells on average. In the 0.1-3.0 mg/kg groups, partial responders had among the lowest normalized peripheral clonal expansion, particularly in CD8+ T cells.

Patients with a history of autoimmune disease or receiving systemic immunosuppression were excluded from the trial. Peripheral blood for TCR sequencing was collected from all dose cohorts at baseline, on cycle 4 day 1, and on cycle 7 day 1. The samples were drawn from a first-in-human, open-label, multicenter phase I dose-escalation trial of ivuxolimab. Adults with locally advanced or metastatic melanoma, renal cell carcinoma, hepatocellular carcinoma or head and neck squamous cell carcinoma were enrolled in the trial. Before TCR sequencing, CD4+ T cells and CD8+ T cells from peripheral blood were sorted into separate populations. CDR1 MDHEN and CDR2 SYDVKM are derived from the germline V gene. V and J lose 3 bases and 2 bases, and a span of 5 bases separates them. The CDR3 goes from the cysteine to the phenylalanine over 13 residues. Kept here is only the CDR3 DNA, which spans 39 bases and is read in frame from base 1.

Compared with the rest of its sample, this clone is medium-sized (0.01 to 0.1%). Its antigen is still unknown. Base quality data are lacking; no much larger clone is found one base away. Genomic DNA was isolated from the sorted cells so that the TCRbeta CDR3 region could be sequenced. The immunoSEQ Assay was used to sequence the TCRbeta CDR3 regions. The clones in this table, taken by TCRdb from immuneACCESS, are in-frame only. Not every clone is retained; where verified, under half of the shortfall comes from an unresolved V gene, and the cause of the rest is unknown. Within this sample are around 13,000 clones, with roughly two thirds of them counted one time only. In total, the top ten clones hold roughly 29% of the sample.

The source of this sequence is an adult with an advanced solid tumor such as melanoma, head and neck, liver or kidney cancer. Material: CD4+ or CD8+ T cells sorted from blood, obtained in a trial of the OX40 agonist ivuxolimab. The chain employs TRBV28 and TRBJ2-1, with the D gene uncertain. The CDR3 here reads CASSFGPYNEQFF. The DNA reads TGTGCCAGCAGTTTTGGACCCTACAATGAGCAGTTCTTC.